This T cell receptor (beta chain) appears in the sequencing data of a study of CD8 T cells in Susac syndrome (dated 2019 in TCRdb). Regarding the study in general: Whether CD8+ T cell activation and differentiation in Susac syndrome was antigen driven was tested using repertoire sequencing.

RNA was extracted using the RNeasy kit, and roughly 0.5 to 1 microgram was reverse transcribed with random hexamers. TCR beta CDR3 regions were amplified with the immunoSEQ multiplex PCR assay covering 54 Vbeta and 13 Jbeta segments. To correct PCR amplification bias, a synthetic template baseline was used for both primer optimization and computational correction. The original methods were these. Reads were assigned to V, D and J genes according to IMGT and analyzed in immunoSEQ Analyzer, with only productive sequences retained. Clonality was calculated as one minus the Shannon entropy normalized by log2 of the number of productive unique sequences. For each patient and control, public and private clones were evaluated within the 100 most prevalent clones. Clones were defined as Susac-specific if absent from the healthy and MS cohorts, from 1052 published viral clones and from other ImmuneACCESS disease sequences. TCRdb handled the public reads itself, with Q25 trimming in fastp and clone calling in MiXCR, and kept productive beta chains. CDR3 protein duplicates are merged, each entry listing the most common genes and DNA. TCRdb assigned the V and J calls; the authors' analysis was not used. In this sample the table shows about 130,000 distinct CDR3 sequences, 90% to 95% of which occur a single time. The ten largest account for 0.065% to 0.1% of the sample.

Results the study describes overall, beyond this receptor: The number of individuals in the TCR sequencing and HLA analysis was recognized as being relatively small.

Peripheral blood CD8+ and CD4+ T cells from healthy donors, Susac syndrome patients and multiple sclerosis patients were profiled by high-throughput TCR beta sequencing. Healthy donors were included as age- and sex-matched controls. CD8+ TEMRA cells were enriched by FACS, while bulk CD8+ and CD4+ T cells were purified by magnetic negative isolation. Blood was drawn into EDTA tubes, processed within 24 hours, and PBMCs were isolated by density gradient centrifugation. PBMCs destined for TCR sequencing were cryopreserved in liquid nitrogen and later thawed in a 37 °C water bath. The sorted or isolated CD4+, CD8+ and CD8+ TEMRA cells had a purity of 90% or higher. For this clonotype: Its antigen remains unidentified. No base quality information exists; no much larger clone differs at one position.

Trimming takes 0 bases from V and 0 bases from J, and the germline ends sit 10 bases apart. CDR1 is given as SGHRS and CDR2 as YFSETQ, both from the germline V gene. The CDR3, cysteine through phenylalanine, is 16 amino acids long. Only CDR3 DNA is held: 48 bases, read in frame from base 1. The TCR originated in a human donor in good health. The V and J genes are TRBV5-1 and TRBJ1-3, with the identity of the D gene unclear. The specimen was CD4+ T cells from PBMCs. The DNA reads as follows: TGCGCCAGCAGCTTGGAGCCGGTTAGCTCTGGAAACACCATATATTTT. This encodes CASSLEPVSSGNTIYF.